One and the same sample provided the 30 T cell receptor beta chains below, sequenced in a study of shared clonotypes between healthy human individuals. The method was immunoSEQ multiplex PCR; TCRdb's version includes in-frame clones alone and lacks a portion of them. The repertoire has 450,000 to 600,000 clones, roughly 78% of them found once; the top ten carry 10% to 15%. The sample comprised PBMCs. The receptors here all came from a middle-aged woman in good health. Some clones in this sample may be carry-over from other donors' samples.

The chain carries TRBV5-1 and TRBJ1-2; D not certain. V was shortened by 0 bases and J by 8 bases, with 11 bases between the two germline ends. Germline assignment: CDR1 SGHRS and CDR2 YFSETQ. The CDR3 has 13 residues. CDR3 sequence (DNA): TGCGCCAGCAGCTTGGGGACGAACGGGGGCTACACCTTC. Amino acid sequence: CASSLGTNGGYTF.

This clone occurred a few times. The chain employs TRBV5-1 and TRBJ2-7, with unresolved D. Trimming cost V 0 bases and J 1 base, with 11 bases left between them. Looked up from germline, CDR1 is SGHRS and CDR2 is YFSETQ. CDR3 length equals 15 residues. CDR3 coding DNA: TGCGCCAGCAGCTTGGGGATCCAGGAATCCTACGAGCAGTACTTC. Amino acids: CASSLGIQESYEQYF. The complete variable domain, with remaining parts taken from reference TRBV5-1 and TRBJ2-7, reads KAGVTQTPRYLIKTRGQQVTLSCSPISGHRSVSWYQQTPGQGLQFLFEYFSETQRNKGNFPGRFSGRQFSNSRSEMNVSTLELGDSALYLCASSLGIQESYEQYFGPGTRLTVT.

The V gene is TRBV28, the J gene TRBJ1-2; D unclear. The V and J ends lost 5 bases and 8 bases respectively, with 15 bases between them. Germline V CDR1 and CDR2: MDHEN, SYDVKM. CDR3 size: 13 residues. The CDR3 DNA reads as TGTGCCAGCAGTGCCGCGACCCAGCAGGGCTACACCTTC. This codes for CASSAATQQGYTF.

The chain links TRBV6-5 to TRBJ2-7; TRBD1 aligns across 7 bases. In germline, CDR1 is MNHEY, CDR2 SVGAGI. V trimming: 5 bases; J trimming: 3 bases; junction bases outside the gene matches: 7. This CDR3 is 14 amino acids long. CDR3 bases: TGTGCCAGCAGTCCTTGGACAGGATACTACGAGCAGTACTTC. Translating gives CASSPWTGYYEQYF.

This clone has more than one count but fewer than ten. The chain links TRBV30 to TRBJ2-3, with 11 positions matching TRBD2. V trimming: 3 bases; J trimming: 7 bases; junction bases outside the gene matches: 9. In germline, CDR1 is GTSNPN, CDR2 SVGIG (reference sequence). The CDR3 spans 15 residues. The CDR3 DNA is TGTGCCTGGAGAGCACTTAGCGGGAGGGCCAATACGCAGTATTTT. Translating gives CAWRALSGRANTQYF.

In DNA, the CDR3 is TGTGCCAGCAGTTTGGGGACAGGGGGCTCTGGGGCCAACGTCCTGACTTTC. Protein sequence: CASSLGTGGSGANVLTF. The chain employs TRBV28 and TRBJ2-6; 11 bases fit TRBD1. CDR1 is MDHEN and CDR2 is SYDVKM in the germline V gene. With V trimmed by 3 bases and J by 0 bases, 1 base remained unmatched. The CDR3 sequence is 17 residues long.

The chain carries TRBV28 and TRBJ1-1, with TRBD1 identical over 8 bases. This CDR3 spans 12 amino acids. V dropped 6 bases and J dropped 5; count of bases not matched to a gene: 2. CDR1 is MDHEN, CDR2 SYDVKM, per germline. The DNA for the CDR3 is TGTGCCAGCAGGACAGGGGTGACTGAAGCTTTCTTT. It specifies CASRTGVTEAFF.

This clone appeared many times. The rearrangement joins TRBV18 to TRBJ2-3; no definite D call. The CDR3 has 15 residues. CDR1 is KGHSH, CDR2 LQKENI, per germline. V was shortened by 5 bases and J by 3 bases, with 15 bases between the two germline ends. CDR3 residues: CASSSVVGETDTQYF. CDR3 in DNA: TGTGCCAGCTCATCCGTGGTGGGTGAGACAGATACGCAGTATTTT.

The count of this clone is one. This rearrangement joins TRBV10-3 to TRBJ1-5; 8 bases fit TRBD1. Germline V lookup: CDR1 ENHRY, CDR2 SYGVKD. There are 14 residues in the CDR3. The trim removed 10 bases at V and 2 bases at J, leaving 7 bases unmatched. Written as DNA, the CDR3 is TGTGCCACTACTACAGGGGGTGGCAATCAGCCCCAGCATTTT. Translated: CATTTGGGNQPQHF.

The V gene is TRBV29-1, the J gene TRBJ1-1; TRBD1 aligns across 7 bases. Germline V gene sequence: CDR1 SQVTM, CDR2 ANQGSEA. Trimming at V came to 8 bases and at J to 3 bases, leaving 6 bases not matched to a gene. The CDR3 sequence is 12 residues long. This chain's CDR3 is CSSGQWDTEAFF. Written as DNA, the CDR3 is TGCAGCTCGGGACAGTGGGACACTGAAGCTTTCTTT.

The rearrangement uses TRBV10-3 and TRBJ1-1; tentative D call: TRBD1 (5 bases). The CDR3 covers 14 residues. Trimming took off 5 bases at V and 4 bases at J, with 14 bases between the two ends. CDR1 and CDR2 (germline): ENHRY, SYGVKD. The CDR3 spells CAISPWGPSTEAFF. The CDR3 DNA reads TGTGCCATCAGTCCCTGGGGACCCAGCACTGAAGCTTTCTTT.

V usage is TRBV4-2 and J usage is TRBJ1-2; 7 nucleotides agree with TRBD1. The CDR3 consists of 12 residues. Germline V CDR1 and CDR2: LGHNA, YNFKEQ. The V segment lost 5 bases and the J segment 9 bases; nucleotides outside the gene matches: 6. CDR3 DNA sequence: TGTGCCAGCAGCGTCGGACAGGCTAGCTACACCTTC. Its protein product is CASSVGQASYTF.

V usage is TRBV5-1 and J usage is TRBJ2-1, with TRBD1 identical over 10 bases. After removal of 6 bases from V and 7 bases from J, the junction contained 7 bases not matched to a gene. Germline lookup yields CDR1 SGHRS and CDR2 YFSETQ. There are 14 residues in the CDR3. CDR3 protein: CASKRQGADNEQFF. CDR3 sequence (DNA): TGCGCCAGCAAAAGACAGGGGGCAGATAATGAGCAGTTCTTC.

The V call is TRBV6-1, the J call TRBJ1-1; unclear D gene. This CDR3 spans 16 amino acids. Trimming shortened V by 0 bases and J by 0 bases, and 11 bases separated the two germline ends. Germline-derived CDR1 and CDR2 are MNHNS and SASEGT. The CDR3 here is CASSEAYREVNTEAFF. CDR3 coding DNA: TGTGCCAGCAGTGAAGCGTACCGGGAGGTGAACACTGAAGCTTTCTTT.

The chain recombines TRBV28 with TRBJ2-1, with D perhaps matching TRBD2 (6 bases). V lost 4 bases, J lost 6 bases, and 7 bases lay in between. The CDR3 runs to 12 residues. Per the germline V gene, CDR1 is MDHEN and CDR2 is SYDVKM. The CDR3 is CASSWRGNEQFF. In DNA form, the CDR3 reads TGTGCCAGCAGTTGGAGGGGCAATGAGCAGTTCTTC.

The J gene is TRBJ1-4, the V gene TRBV5-1; D unresolved. Germline loops: CDR1 SGHRS, CDR2 YFSETQ. The CDR3 consists of 15 residues. Trimming cost V 0 bases and J 0 bases, with 6 bases left between them. CDR3 sequence (DNA): TGCGCCAGCAGCTTGGCCAGTACAACTAATGAAAAACTGTTTTTT. It translates to CASSLASTTNEKLFF.

The rearrangement uses TRBV18 and TRBJ2-1; D may be TRBD1 (5 bases). The CDR3 totals 14 residues. Germline V gives CDR1 KGHSH, CDR2 LQKENI. V lost 3 bases, J lost 4 bases, and 10 bases lay in between. The CDR3 region is CASSPLTAYNEQFF. CDR3 DNA: TGTGCCAGCTCACCCCTGACAGCTTACAATGAGCAGTTCTTC.

The rearrangement links TRBV6-5 to TRBJ1-4, with no clear D. Germline V lookup: CDR1 MNHEY, CDR2 SVGAGI. This CDR3 region has 13 residues. V was shortened by 7 bases and J by 0 bases, with 6 bases between the two germline ends. CDR3 protein: CASKWATNEKLFF. CDR3 nucleotides: TGTGCCAGCAAGTGGGCAACTAATGAAAAACTGTTTTTT.

The chain combines TRBV28 with TRBJ2-1; 7 bases fit TRBD1. CDR1 and CDR2 from the germline V gene are MDHEN and SYDVKM. CDR3 length: 17 amino acids. Trimming cost V 1 base and J 9 bases; bases outside gene matches: 15. CDR3 DNA: TGTGCCAGCAGTTTATATTCAGTGCGACAGGGAGTGGGTGAGCAGTTCTTC. Translation gives CASSLYSVRQGVGEQFF.

V and J are TRBV9 and TRBJ1-2; perhaps TRBD1 as D (6 bases). The V gene's germline CDR1 is SGDLS and CDR2 YYNGEE. Trimming stripped 0 bases from V and 5 bases from J, with 17 bases between. This CDR3 comprises 16 residues. In DNA form, the CDR3 reads TGTGCCAGCAGCGTAGAGGCGGGGGGGCTCATATATGGCTACACCTTC. It specifies CASSVEAGGLIYGYTF.

This clone appeared a single time. The chain carries TRBV10-3 and TRBJ2-7; 9 bases map to TRBD1. Germline trimming cut 10 bases from V and 5 bases from J; bases unmatched to any gene: 6. Germline assignment: CDR1 ENHRY and CDR2 SYGVKD. The CDR3 has 12 residues. The CDR3, as DNA: TGTGCCACCTGGACAGGGGCTAACGAGCAGTACTTC. Its translation is CATWTGANEQYF.

This clone was picked up one time. J is TRBJ2-1 and V is TRBV28; D unresolved. V gave up 3 bases and J gave up 4 bases, with 10 bases separating them. CDR3 size: 14 residues. Germline V gene data show CDR1 as MDHEN and CDR2 as SYDVKM. The CDR3 loop reads CASSFGRGYNEQFF. CDR3 nucleotides: TGTGCCAGCAGTTTTGGTCGCGGATACAATGAGCAGTTCTTC.

The chain carries TRBV28 and TRBJ2-3; 14 bases are shared with TRBD2. Germline-derived CDR1 and CDR2 are MDHEN and SYDVKM. V lost 3 bases to trimming and J lost 7 bases; unmatched junction nucleotides: 6. The CDR3 consists of 16 residues. CDR3: CASSLVGLAGGYTQYF. For the CDR3, the DNA is TGTGCCAGCAGTTTGGTAGGACTAGCGGGAGGTTATACGCAGTATTTT.

This clone was seen more than once but under ten times. The chain is built from TRBV6-5 and TRBJ2-2, with unresolved D. Trimming stripped 2 bases from V and 3 bases from J, with 10 bases between. The CDR3 loop spans 15 amino acids. CDR1 and CDR2 (germline): MNHEY, SVGAGI. The CDR3 spells CASSYNTDYTGELFF. The CDR3 DNA follows: TGTGCCAGCAGTTACAACACTGACTACACCGGGGAGCTGTTTTTT.

V gene TRBV2 combines with J gene TRBJ2-1; D may be TRBD1 (5 bases). Germline lookup yields CDR1 SNHLY and CDR2 FYNNEI. CDR3 length: 15 residues. V lost 6 bases and J lost 1, with 13 bases in between. The CDR3 here is CASSSQGGSYNEQFF. The CDR3 DNA is TGTGCCAGCAGCAGTCAGGGCGGATCCTACAATGAGCAGTTCTTC.

This rearrangement joins TRBV28 to TRBJ2-5; 12 nucleotides agree with TRBD2. The CDR3 has 16 amino acids. Germline values: CDR1 MDHEN, CDR2 SYDVKM. Losses at the gene ends were 6 bases for V and 2 bases for J; bases not matched to a gene: 7. The CDR3 nucleotides are TGTGCCAGCAGCTATTCACTAGCGGGAGGACAAGAGACCCAGTACTTC. Its translation: CASSYSLAGGQETQYF.

The V and J genes are TRBV19 and TRBJ2-3; D is perhaps TRBD1 or TRBD2 (6 bases each). V shed 6 bases and J shed 8 bases, with 12 bases lying between them. The CDR3 is 12 residues long. Germline V gene sequence: CDR1 LNHDA, CDR2 SQIVND (reference sequence). CDR3 DNA: TGTGCCAGTAGGGGGGGCGGAGGTACGCAGTATTTT. It encodes CASRGGGGTQYF.

V and J are TRBV19 and TRBJ2-1; D is unresolved. V was cut by 5 bases and J by 7 bases, with 21 bases left in between. The CDR3 spans 16 residues. Germline V gives CDR1 LNHDA, CDR2 SQIVND (reference sequence). CDR3 region: CASSRRVSRMTNEQFF. For the CDR3, the DNA is TGTGCCAGTAGTCGACGGGTGTCTCGGATGACAAATGAGCAGTTCTTC.

The chain carries TRBV11-1 and TRBJ1-1, with D unresolved. The CDR3 extends over 14 amino acids. The germline V gene has CDR1 SGHAT and CDR2 FQDESV (reference sequence). V lost 4 bases to trimming and J lost 2 bases, with 11 bases between them. This CDR3 reads CASSWVGDNTEAFF. DNA for the CDR3: TGTGCCAGCAGCTGGGTGGGTGACAACACTGAAGCTTTCTTT.

This clone was seen only a few times. The rearrangement links TRBV9 to TRBJ1-1; 9 positions match TRBD1. The CDR3 sequence is 14 residues long. With V trimmed by 4 bases and J by 8 bases, 9 bases remained unmatched. Germline CDR1 is SGDLS and CDR2 is YYNGEE. CDR3 in amino acids: CASSSTQGQGEAFF. The CDR3 DNA follows: TGTGCCAGCAGCTCAACCCAGGGACAGGGAGAAGCTTTCTTT.